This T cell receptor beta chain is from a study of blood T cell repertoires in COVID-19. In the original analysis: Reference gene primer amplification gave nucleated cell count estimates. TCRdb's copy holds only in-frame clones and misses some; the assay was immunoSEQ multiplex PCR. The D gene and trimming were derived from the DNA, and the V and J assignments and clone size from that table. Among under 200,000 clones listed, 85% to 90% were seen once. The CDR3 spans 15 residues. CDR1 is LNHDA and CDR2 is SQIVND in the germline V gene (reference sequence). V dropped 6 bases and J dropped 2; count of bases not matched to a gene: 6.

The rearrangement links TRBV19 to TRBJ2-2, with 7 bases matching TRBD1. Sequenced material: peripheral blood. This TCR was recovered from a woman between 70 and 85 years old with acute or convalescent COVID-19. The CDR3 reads CASRTGTDNTGELFF. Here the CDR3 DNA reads TGTGCCAGTAGGACCGGGACAGACAACACCGGGGAGCTGTTTTTT.